This T cell receptor (beta chain) is from a study of beta chain features in type 1 diabetes. Findings and limits, study-wide: In comparison with healthy donors, patients had naive, central memory and Treg TCRB repertoires that appeared more similar. Junctions at VDJ sites from type 1 diabetes patients had fewer insertions and more deletions. Amplification by PCR could prefer shorter templates, with the same effect in patients and controls.

Looked up from germline, CDR1 is SGHDN and CDR2 is FVKESK. V was pared by 1 base and J by 10 bases, with 10 bases of the junction left unmatched. The CDR3 spans 15 residues. A CD45RO/CCR7/CD25/CD127/CD95/CD27 panel sorted naive, central memory, regulatory and stem cell-like memory CD4+ cells. A word on this clone: Its specificity is not known.

Expressed TCRB transcripts got sequenced, as all isolated RNA was reverse transcribed. Profiling relied on immunoSEQ multiplex PCR, and the TCRdb table lists in-frame clones only, not all of them. The sample records 350,000 to 450,000 clones, roughly 15% being singletons. This TCR was recovered from a young woman in good health. The chain is built from TRBV14 and TRBJ2-1, with 7 nucleotides matching TRBD2. Material: naive CD4+ T cells from blood. The DNA of the CDR3 is TGTGCCAGCAGCCAAGGGACTAGAAGGTCCGGGGAGCAGTTCTTC. The encoded protein is CASSQGTRRSGEQFF.